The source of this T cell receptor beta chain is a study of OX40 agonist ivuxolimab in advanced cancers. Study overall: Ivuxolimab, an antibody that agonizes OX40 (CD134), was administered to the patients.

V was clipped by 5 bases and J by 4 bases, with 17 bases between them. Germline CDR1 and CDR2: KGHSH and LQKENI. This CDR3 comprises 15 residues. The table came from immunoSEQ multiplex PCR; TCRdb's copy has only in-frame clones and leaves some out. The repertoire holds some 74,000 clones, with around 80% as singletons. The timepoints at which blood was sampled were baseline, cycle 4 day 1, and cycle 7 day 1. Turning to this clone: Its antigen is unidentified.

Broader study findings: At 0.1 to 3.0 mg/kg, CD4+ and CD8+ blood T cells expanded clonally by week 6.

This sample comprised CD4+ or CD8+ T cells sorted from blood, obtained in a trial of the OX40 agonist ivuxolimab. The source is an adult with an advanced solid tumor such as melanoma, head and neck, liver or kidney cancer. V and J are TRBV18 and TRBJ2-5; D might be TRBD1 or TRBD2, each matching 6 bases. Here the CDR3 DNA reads TGTGCCAGCTCAGCTCTAGACAGGAGGGGAGAGACCCAGTACTTC. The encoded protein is CASSALDRRGETQYF.